This paragraph covers one T cell receptor beta chain sequence. This entry belongs to a study of blood T cell repertoires in COVID-19. Germline CDR1 and CDR2: MNHNS and SASEGT. V shed 3 bases, J shed 0 bases, and the junction held 8 bases outside the gene matches. The CDR3 length is 16 residues. Method: immunoSEQ multiplex PCR; TCRdb's copy keeps in-frame clones and lacks some. This table has some 290,000 clones, 81% appearing once. The chain employs TRBV6-1 and TRBJ2-7; 7 nucleotides match TRBD2. The source of this sequence is a woman aged 55-69 years with active or convalescent COVID-19. Sequencing was done on a sample of peripheral blood. This CDR3 is CASSDSWGGSSYEQYF. The CDR3 nucleotides read TGTGCCAGCAGTGATTCATGGGGGGGAAGCTCCTACGAGCAGTACTTC.